A selection of T cell receptor beta chains follows, all from one sample in a study of monozygotic twins with inflammatory bowel disease. From its re-call of the 5' RACE reads, TCRdb lists each CDR3 protein once, without DNA. The sample totals some 130,000 distinct CDR3 sequences. The sequenced sample was blood. These receptors came from a human donor with ulcerative colitis or Crohn's disease, or a healthy co-twin of an affected twin (not recorded which). The CDR3 runs from the conserved cysteine through the conserved F or W.

V: TRBV15; J: TRBJ1-2; CDR3: CATSRDLVRNYGYTF
V: TRBV20-1; J: TRBJ2-2; CDR3: CSAPKQSNTGELFF
V: TRBV7-3; J: TRBJ2-1; CDR3: CASSPGGRLSYNEQFF
V: TRBV6-1; J: TRBJ2-2; CDR3: CASNPGLAVNTGELFF
V: TRBV7-9; J: TRBJ1-5; CDR3: CASSFGLNSNQPQHF
V: TRBV9; J: TRBJ2-1; CDR3: CASSERPSGRANEQFF
V: TRBV7-2; J: TRBJ2-7; CDR3: CASSLAVAGGTYEQYF
V: TRBV11-1; J: TRBJ1-5; CDR3: CASSLVGRGINSNQPQHF
V: TRBV5-4; J: TRBJ2-5; CDR3: CASSLDLAGGAETQYF
V: TRBV5-1; J: TRBJ2-3; CDR3: CTSGIQGADTDTQYF
V: TRBV20-1; J: TRBJ2-7; CDR3: CSASDRGLSGKELREQYF
V: TRBV28; J: TRBJ1-4; CDR3: CASSLYPALDLGNEKLFF
V: TRBV5-1; J: TRBJ1-5; CDR3: CASSPWGGSNQPQHF
V: TRBV24-1; J: TRBJ1-1; CDR3: CATRPTGWGTEAFF
V: TRBV24-1; J: TRBJ2-1; CDR3: CATSDSGLAGGPYNEQFF
V: TRBV6-1; J: TRBJ2-1; CDR3: CASKEREGYNEQFF
V: TRBV27; J: TRBJ1-5; CDR3: CASSLISGNQPQHF
V: TRBV30; J: TRBJ2-3; CDR3: CAWSKGSTDTQYF
V: TRBV20-1; J: TRBJ2-1; CDR3: CSAPGLAVNSYNEQFF
V: TRBV29-1; J: TRBJ2-1; CDR3: CSVEGGGIYNEQFF
V: TRBV30; J: TRBJ1-3; CDR3: CAWSLGSGNTIYF
V: TRBV5-1; J: TRBJ2-1; CDR3: CASSQGQGLDEQFF
V: TRBV29-1; J: TRBJ1-1; CDR3: CSVHLQKNTEAFF
V: TRBV11-1; J: TRBJ2-1; CDR3: CASSFQGNTPYYNEQFF
V: TRBV29-1; J: TRBJ2-1; CDR3: CSVEVAALSSYNEQFF
V: TRBV24-1; J: TRBJ2-1; CDR3: CATSDYRDQREWGEQFF
V: TRBV7-3; J: TRBJ2-7; CDR3: CASSPSRGAYEQYF
V: TRBV7-2; J: TRBJ2-7; CDR3: CASSQGGPLGEQYF
V: TRBV18; J: TRBJ2-1; CDR3: CASSPLNLAEPYNEQFF
V: TRBV3-1; J: TRBJ1-1; CDR3: CASSIQGTEAFF
V: TRBV5-1; J: TRBJ2-2; CDR3: CASSRLPGGQNTGELFF